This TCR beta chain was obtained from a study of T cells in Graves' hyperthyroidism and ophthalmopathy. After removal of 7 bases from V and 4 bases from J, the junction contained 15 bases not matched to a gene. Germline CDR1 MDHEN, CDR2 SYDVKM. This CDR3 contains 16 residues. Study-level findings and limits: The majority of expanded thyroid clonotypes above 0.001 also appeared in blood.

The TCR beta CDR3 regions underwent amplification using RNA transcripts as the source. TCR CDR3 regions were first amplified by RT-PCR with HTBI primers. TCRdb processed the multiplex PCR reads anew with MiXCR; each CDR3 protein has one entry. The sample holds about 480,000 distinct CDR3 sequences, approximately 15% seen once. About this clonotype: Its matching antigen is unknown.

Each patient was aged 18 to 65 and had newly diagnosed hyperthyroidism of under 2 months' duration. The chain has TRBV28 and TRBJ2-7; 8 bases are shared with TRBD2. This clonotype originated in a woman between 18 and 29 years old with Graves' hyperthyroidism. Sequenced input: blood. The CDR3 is CASIGGGEGELYEQYF. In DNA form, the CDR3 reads TGTGCCAGCATCGGGGGGGGAGAAGGAGAGCTTTACGAGCAGTACTTC.